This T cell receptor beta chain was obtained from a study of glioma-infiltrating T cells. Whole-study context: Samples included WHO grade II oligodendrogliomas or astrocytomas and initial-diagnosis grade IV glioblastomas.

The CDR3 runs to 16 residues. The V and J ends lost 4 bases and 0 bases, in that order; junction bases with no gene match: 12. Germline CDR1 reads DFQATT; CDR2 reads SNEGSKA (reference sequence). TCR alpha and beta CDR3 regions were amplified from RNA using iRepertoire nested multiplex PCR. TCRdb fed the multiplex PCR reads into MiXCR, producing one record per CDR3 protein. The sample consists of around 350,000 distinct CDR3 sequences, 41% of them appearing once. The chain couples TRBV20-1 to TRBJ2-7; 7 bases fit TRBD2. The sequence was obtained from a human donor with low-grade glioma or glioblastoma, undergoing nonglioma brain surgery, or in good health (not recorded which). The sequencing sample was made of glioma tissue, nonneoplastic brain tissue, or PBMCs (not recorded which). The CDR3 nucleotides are TGCAGTGCTACAAGAGGGCTAGCGGAGCCCTCCTACGAGCAGTACTTC. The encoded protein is CSATRGLAEPSYEQYF.